This T cell receptor (beta chain) is from a study of T cell responses to AZD1222 COVID-19 vaccine. Across the study: The analysis combined second doses at about 4 or about 12 weeks.

This CDR3 spans 16 amino acids. The germline CDR1 and CDR2 sequences are LGHDT and YNNKEL (reference sequence). With 4 bases clipped from V and 1 base from J, the junction kept 6 bases outside the gene matches. Findings and limits, study-wide: CD4 TCRs covered the whole spike, strongest at regions 160-218 and 743-854.

Sequencing was performed with immunoSEQ multiplex PCR; in TCRdb, only in-frame clones are kept and a portion is missing. Among fewer than 150,000 clones listed, roughly 87% were seen once. This clone was observed a single time. The antigen is not known. The chain recombines TRBV3-1 (or the pseudogene TRBV3-2) with TRBJ2-1; 8 nucleotides line up with TRBD1. The receptor comes from an adult in good health. The sequences come from peripheral blood, collected on day 0 of AZD1222 vaccination. CDR3 in amino acids: CASSRRQGRSYNEQFF. Written as DNA, the CDR3 is TGTGCCAGCAGCCGACGACAGGGGAGGTCCTACAATGAGCAGTTCTTC.